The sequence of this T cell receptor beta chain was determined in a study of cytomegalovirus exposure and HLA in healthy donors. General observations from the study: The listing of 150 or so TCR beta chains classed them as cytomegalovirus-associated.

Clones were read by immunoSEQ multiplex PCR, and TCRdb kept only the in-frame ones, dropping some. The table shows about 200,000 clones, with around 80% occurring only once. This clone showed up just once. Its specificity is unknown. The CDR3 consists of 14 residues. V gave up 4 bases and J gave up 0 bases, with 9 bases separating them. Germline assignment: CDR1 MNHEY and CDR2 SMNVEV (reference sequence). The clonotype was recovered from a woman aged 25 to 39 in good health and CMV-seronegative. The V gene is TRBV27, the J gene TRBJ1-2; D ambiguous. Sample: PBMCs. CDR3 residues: CASSYADTNYGYTF. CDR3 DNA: TGTGCCAGCAGTTACGCGGATACTAACTATGGCTACACCTTC.